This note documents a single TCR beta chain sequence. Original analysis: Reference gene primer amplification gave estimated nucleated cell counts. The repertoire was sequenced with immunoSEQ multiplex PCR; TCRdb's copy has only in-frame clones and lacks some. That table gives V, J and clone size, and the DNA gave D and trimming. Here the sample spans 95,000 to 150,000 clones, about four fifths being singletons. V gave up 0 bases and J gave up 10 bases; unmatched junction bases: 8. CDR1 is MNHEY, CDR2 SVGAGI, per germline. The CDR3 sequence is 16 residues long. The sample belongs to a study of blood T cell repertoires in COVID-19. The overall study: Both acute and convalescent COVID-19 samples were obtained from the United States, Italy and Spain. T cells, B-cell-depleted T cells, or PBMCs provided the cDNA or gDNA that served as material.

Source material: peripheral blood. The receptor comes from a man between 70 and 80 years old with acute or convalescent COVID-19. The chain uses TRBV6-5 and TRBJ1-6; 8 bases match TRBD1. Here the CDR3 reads CASSYSAGQGSSPLHF. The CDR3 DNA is TGTGCCAGCAGTTACTCAGCTGGACAGGGTTCGTCACCCCTCCACTTT.